These 19 T cell receptor beta chains share one sample of origin, sequenced in a study of spatial heterogeneity in lung cancer. A single record per CDR3 protein comes from TCRdb applying MiXCR to the 5' RACE reads. The data contain about 13,000 distinct CDR3 sequences, roughly 5.6% of them singletons. General study results and limits: Higher tumor mutation counts went along with higher counts of expanded intratumoral alpha and beta TCRs.

As to time point: sample taken at primary tumor resection. Their antigens remain unidentified. Sequenced here: lung tumor tissue, sampled at surgery. The receptors come from a male donor with early-stage non-small cell lung cancer.

This chain links TRBV19 with TRBJ1-5; D is ambiguous. V lost 6 bases to trimming and J lost 4 bases, with 7 bases between them. This CDR3 has 12 amino acids. Germline V lookup: CDR1 LNHDA, CDR2 SQIVND (reference sequence). The CDR3 nucleotides are TGTGCCAGTAGGGAGGCGAATCAGCCCCAGCATTTT. Encoded protein: CASREANQPQHF. The full variable domain, in which reference TRBV19 and TRBJ1-5 provide the parts outside the CDR3, is DGGITQSPKYLFRKEGQNVTLSCEQNLNHDAMYWYRQDPGQGLRLIYYSQIVNDFQKGDIAEGYSVSREKKESFPLTVTSAQKNPTAFYLCASREANQPQHFGDGTRLSIL.

This clonotype has more than one count but fewer than ten. At one of its ends the junction is not consistent with the germline gene, which may arise from a read error. The gene calls are TRBV5-1 and TRBJ1-6; tentatively, D is TRBD1 (5 bases). Germline V CDR1 and CDR2: SGHRS, YFSETQ. The CDR3 sequence is 15 residues long. CDR3 bases: TGCGCCAGCAGCTTCGACAGCTCCTATAATTCATCCCTCCACTTT. Its translation is CASSFDSSYNSSLHF. Complete variable domain (other parts from reference TRBV5-1 and TRBJ1-6): KAGVTQTPRYLIKTRGQQVTLSCSPISGHRSVSWYQQTPGQGLQFLFEYFSETQRNKGNFPGRFSGRQFSNSRSEMNVSTLELGDSALYLCASSFDSSYNSSLHFGNGTRLTVT.

This clonotype was seen more than once but under ten times. The chain carries TRBV7-4 and TRBJ1-3, with 7 bases lining up with TRBD1. Trimming took 3 bases from V and 4 from J; bases not matched to a gene: 9. Germline loops: CDR1 SGHVT, CDR2 SQSDAQ. CDR3 length equals 16 residues. As DNA, the CDR3 is TGTGCCAGCAGCTTCGACAGGGTTTCTTCCGGAAACACCATATATTTT. Its protein is CASSFDRVSSGNTIYF.

This clonotype was seen ten or more times. The chain combines TRBV20-1 with TRBJ2-7, with 14 bases lining up with TRBD2. Unmatched junction bases numbered 5, after V lost 4 bases and J lost 6 bases. Germline CDR1 and CDR2: DFQATT and SNEGSKA (reference sequence). CDR3 length equals 14 residues. The CDR3 DNA sequence: TGCAGTGCTAATCCGGGACTAGCGGGGGTCGAGCAGTACTTC. Translation gives CSANPGLAGVEQYF.

This clonotype was observed a handful of times. This chain's CDR3 is CASSTQGFGYEQYF. The DNA of the CDR3 is TGTGCCAGTAGTACCCAGGGGTTTGGCTACGAGCAGTACTTC. This chain connects TRBV19 to TRBJ2-7, with D maybe TRBD1 (6 bases). The CDR3 spans 14 residues. V was trimmed by 4 bases and J by 3 bases, leaving 13 bases between them. Germline-derived CDR1 and CDR2 are LNHDA and SQIVND (reference sequence).

This clonotype has ten or more counts. The chain combines TRBV6-6 with TRBJ2-3; the D gene is possibly TRBD1 (8 bases). CDR1 is MNHNY, CDR2 SVGAGI, per germline (reference sequence). CDR3 length: 18 residues. The germline V and J ends were trimmed by 1 base and 1 base, with 18 bases remaining between them. The CDR3 DNA reads as TGTGCCAGCAGTTACTACAACAGGGGGGGATGGGGCACAGATACGCAGTATTTT. Amino acids: CASSYYNRGGWGTDTQYF.

V and J are TRBV30 and TRBJ1-5; D is ambiguous. Per the germline V gene, CDR1 is GTSNPN and CDR2 is SVGIG (reference sequence). This CDR3 contains 13 residues. V was trimmed by 2 bases and J by 3 bases, leaving 8 bases between them. As DNA, the CDR3 is TGTGCCTGGAGTTACGGCAACAATCAGCCCCAGCATTTT. Protein product: CAWSYGNNQPQHF.

This clonotype came up a few times. This chain uses TRBV6-1 with TRBJ2-5, with unresolved D. Germline loops: CDR1 MNHNS, CDR2 SASEGT. The ends were cut back, 4 bases at V and 4 bases at J, with 7 bases in the middle. The CDR3 covers 12 residues. The CDR3 is CASSVKVETQYF. The DNA of the CDR3 is TGTGCCAGCAGTGTGAAAGTAGAGACCCAGTACTTC.

CDR3 in amino acids: CASSLEGASGNTIYF. The CDR3 DNA is TGTGCCAGCAGCTTAGAAGGAGCCTCTGGAAACACCATATATTTT. The chain joins TRBV7-2 to TRBJ1-3; D is uncertain. Between the trimmed V and J ends, which lost 1 base and 0 bases, there was a span of 7 bases. CDR1 is SGHTA, CDR2 FQGNSA, per germline. The CDR3 extends over 15 amino acids.

This clonotype appeared many times. The J gene is TRBJ1-3, the V gene TRBV7-2; D gene ambiguous. Germline loops: CDR1 SGHTA, CDR2 FQGNSA. This CDR3 has 17 residues. Trimming took 2 bases from V and 4 from J, leaving 18 bases between them. The CDR3 reads CASSLNSRTFFGNTIYF. CDR3 bases: TGTGCCAGCAGCTTAAACTCAAGGACCTTTTTCGGAAACACCATATATTTT.

The table lists this clonotype with many counts. The rearrangement joins TRBV6-1 to TRBJ1-5; TRBD1 aligns across 7 bases. From germline, CDR1 is MNHNS and CDR2 SASEGT. Trimming at V came to 1 base and at J to 0 bases, leaving 9 bases not matched to a gene. This CDR3 is 18 amino acids long. DNA of the CDR3: TGTGCCAGCAGTGAAGGACAGGGCGCCGATTATAGCAATCAGCCCCAGCATTTT. Protein product: CASSEGQGADYSNQPQHF.

This clonotype has at least ten counts. This rearrangement joins TRBV20-1 to TRBJ2-1, with TRBD2 identical over 7 bases. Germline assignment: CDR1 DFQATT and CDR2 SNEGSKA (reference sequence). The CDR3 is 16 amino acids. V trimming: 1 base; J trimming: 6 bases; junction bases outside the gene matches: 12. CDR3 sequence reads: CSARGRLASDFNEQFF. CDR3 coding DNA: TGCAGTGCTAGAGGTCGACTAGCTAGCGACTTCAATGAGCAGTTCTTC.

This clonotype was picked up many times. This chain uses TRBV7-2 with TRBJ2-7; no definite D call. Germline-derived CDR1 and CDR2 are SGHTA and FQGNSA. The CDR3 is 14 amino acids. The V end was cut by 1 base, the J end by 0 bases, with 7 bases between. CDR3 bases: TGTGCCAGCAGCTTAGATGGAAACTCCTACGAGCAGTACTTC. This gives the protein CASSLDGNSYEQYF.

V usage is TRBV28 and J usage is TRBJ2-7, with D unclear. V was trimmed by 11 bases and J by 3 bases, leaving 17 bases between them. The germline gives CDR1 MDHEN, CDR2 SYDVKM. CDR3 length: 13 amino acids. The CDR3 reads CAVSASPRYEQYF. For the CDR3, the DNA is TGTGCCGTCTCGGCTTCCCCGCGCTACGAGCAGTACTTC.

The CDR3 region has the DNA TGTGCCAGTCGGAGAGGGCTCTCGGGGGAGCTGAAAGAGACCCAGTACTTC. This sequence encodes CASRRGLSGELKETQYF. The rearrangement links TRBV27 to TRBJ2-5; maybe TRBD2 (6 bases). Germline loops: CDR1 MNHEY, CDR2 SMNVEV (reference sequence). This CDR3 has 17 residues. The V gene lost 9 bases and the J gene lost 3 bases, with 26 bases spanning the gap.

By its share, this clonotype is medium-sized. The chain couples TRBV4-1 to TRBJ1-5; no clear D. Germline values: CDR1 MGHRA, CDR2 YSYEKL. The CDR3 consists of 16 residues. V lost 0 bases to trimming and J lost 0 bases, with 9 bases between them. The CDR3 DNA is TGCGCCAGCAGCCAAGAGAGCAGGAGTAGCAATCAGCCCCAGCATTTT. Translated, it gives CASSQESRSSNQPQHF.

This clonotype was seen many times. The chain has TRBV18 and TRBJ2-7, with 9 bases that match TRBD1. The V gene end was trimmed by 0 bases and the J gene end by 3 bases; junction bases not matched to a gene: 6. This CDR3 has 16 residues. The germline V gene encodes CDR1 KGHSH and CDR2 LQKENI. This chain's CDR3 is CASSPPGTGTFYEQYF. In nucleotides, the CDR3 is TGTGCCAGCTCACCACCGGGGACAGGGACATTCTACGAGCAGTACTTC.

In this sample, this clonotype turned up many times. The J gene is TRBJ2-3, the V gene TRBV7-2, with TRBD2 matching 8 bases. The trim removed 3 bases at V and 5 bases at J, leaving 10 bases unmatched. The CDR3 covers 16 residues. The V gene's germline CDR1 is SGHTA and CDR2 FQGNSA. The CDR3, as DNA: TGTGCCAGCAGCTTGGCGGGGGGAGCCTGGGGAGATACGCAGTATTTT. This encodes CASSLAGGAWGDTQYF.

The chain recombines TRBV7-2 with TRBJ2-1, with D hard to call. The V gene's germline CDR1 is SGHTA and CDR2 FQGNSA. The CDR3 totals 13 residues. V was pared by 0 bases and J by 9 bases, with 9 bases between. The CDR3: CASSLAKGGEQFF. In nucleotides, the CDR3 is TGTGCCAGCAGCTTAGCCAAGGGCGGTGAGCAGTTCTTC.